What follows are 30 T cell receptor beta chains derived from one specimen sequenced in a study of T cell responses to AZD1222 COVID-19 vaccine (dated by TCRdb to about 2021). The time point label, read with the paper, signifies: about 28 days (+/-7) after the second vaccine dose. Preparation of the library involved the immunoSEQ multiplex PCR assay. The clones in this table, taken by TCRdb from immuneACCESS, are in-frame only. Not every clone is retained; where verified, under half of the shortfall comes from an unresolved V gene, and the cause of the rest is unknown. Recorded for this sample are 100,000 to 150,000 clones; more than 80% of them occurred a single time. About 4.3% of the sample rests with the top ten. This material consisted of peripheral blood, taken 28 days after the second AZD1222 dose. Source of these receptors: an adult who received the AZD1222 COVID-19 vaccine.

J is TRBJ2-1 and V is TRBV5-1; 11 nucleotides match TRBD1. The junction had 4 bases not matched to a gene; V was cut back by 4 bases and J by 7 bases. Germline CDR1 SGHRS, CDR2 YFSETQ. CDR3 length: 14 residues. The CDR3 protein is CASSPGTGGNEQFF. The CDR3 region has the DNA TGCGCCAGCAGCCCCGGGACAGGGGGGAATGAGCAGTTCTTC.

The chain uses TRBV11-1 and TRBJ1-1; 9 positions match TRBD1. Germline lookup yields CDR1 SGHAT and CDR2 FQDESV (reference sequence). This CDR3 spans 15 amino acids. V trimming: 5 bases; J trimming: 1 base; junction bases outside the gene matches: 5. The CDR3 sequence is CASSPRTGANTEAFF. The CDR3 DNA reads as TGTGCCAGCAGCCCACGGACAGGGGCGAACACTGAAGCTTTCTTT.

The chain recombines TRBV19 with TRBJ2-1, with D tentatively TRBD1 or TRBD2 (6 bases each). Germline-derived CDR1 and CDR2 are LNHDA and SQIVND (reference sequence). There are 17 residues in the CDR3. Trimming stripped 3 bases from V and 0 bases from J, with 15 bases between. As DNA, the CDR3 is TGTGCCAGTAGTATGGGGGGCTTGGGGAGCTCCTACAATGAGCAGTTCTTC. Translating it yields CASSMGGLGSSYNEQFF.

The rearrangement joins TRBV10-3 to TRBJ2-7, with 7 bases that match TRBD1. Germline-derived CDR1 and CDR2 are ENHRY and SYGVKD. V lost 3 bases and J lost 2; bases outside the gene matches: 13. CDR3 length equals 17 residues. The CDR3: CAISDDLGDSGTYEQYF. CDR3 nucleotide sequence: TGTGCCATCAGTGACGACTTAGGGGACAGCGGTACCTACGAGCAGTACTTC.

The rearrangement links TRBV3-1 (or the pseudogene TRBV3-2) to TRBJ2-2; D assignment may be TRBD1 or TRBD2 (5 bases each). The CDR3 runs to 14 residues. V lost 3 bases and J 2 bases, leaving 7 bases between the germline ends. The germline V gene has CDR1 LGHDT and CDR2 YNNKEL (reference sequence). The CDR3 sequence is CASSQGVNTGELFF. CDR3 sequence (DNA): TGTGCCAGCAGCCAGGGGGTAAACACCGGGGAGCTGTTTTTT.

A few counts support this clone. The chain employs TRBV6-5 and TRBJ1-2, with unresolved D. The germline gives CDR1 MNHEY, CDR2 SVGAGI. This CDR3 region has 14 residues. With 8 bases removed from V and 0 bases from J, the gap between germline ends came to 13 bases. CDR3 region: CASGNFLANYGYTF. The CDR3 coding sequence is TGTGCCAGCGGTAATTTTTTAGCTAACTATGGCTACACCTTC.

The V gene is TRBV5-1, the J gene TRBJ1-6; D not resolved. The ends were cut back, 0 bases at V and 4 bases at J, with 11 bases in the middle. This CDR3 contains 16 residues. Germline-derived CDR1 and CDR2 are SGHRS and YFSETQ. The CDR3, as DNA: TGCGCCAGCAGCTTGGGTTGGGCCGATTATAATTCACCCCTCCACTTT. It is translated as CASSLGWADYNSPLHF.

The chain combines TRBV28 with TRBJ1-2; D remains unclear. V gave up 2 bases and J gave up 4 bases, with 2 bases separating them. Germline V CDR1 and CDR2: MDHEN, SYDVKM. The CDR3 covers 11 residues. CDR3 DNA: TGTGCCAGCAGTTTAAGCTATGGCTACACCTTC. Amino acid sequence: CASSLSYGYTF.

The chain is built from TRBV29-1 and TRBJ2-2; the match to TRBD1 covers 7 bases. Trimming cost V 4 bases and J 0 bases; bases outside gene matches: 2. This CDR3 has 14 residues. Germline V gene sequence: CDR1 SQVTM, CDR2 ANQGSEA. The CDR3 DNA follows: TGCAGCGTTGGACAGGGAGCGAACACCGGGGAGCTGTTTTTT. It yields the protein CSVGQGANTGELFF.

This rearrangement joins TRBV5-1 to TRBJ1-5; tentatively, D is TRBD1 (5 bases). The CDR3 has 14 amino acids. CDR1 SGHRS and CDR2 YFSETQ come from the germline V gene. Trimming stripped 3 bases from V and 3 bases from J, with 10 bases between. The DNA for the CDR3 is TGCGCCAGCAGCTCGGGGGGGACCAATCAGCCCCAGCATTTT. Translation gives CASSSGGTNQPQHF. Using reference TRBV5-1 and TRBJ1-5 for the parts outside the CDR3, the full variable domain is KAGVTQTPRYLIKTRGQQVTLSCSPISGHRSVSWYQQTPGQGLQFLFEYFSETQRNKGNFPGRFSGRQFSNSRSEMNVSTLELGDSALYLCASSSGGTNQPQHFGDGTRLSIL.

This clone was counted a few times. Here the CDR3 DNA reads TGTGCCAGCAGCGCCCCTGCCGGGGTCTTGAACACTGAAGCTTTCTTT. It specifies CASSAPAGVLNTEAFF. This chain joins TRBV11-2 and TRBJ1-1; D ambiguous. CDR3 length: 16 amino acids. Germline values: CDR1 SGHAT, CDR2 FQNNGV. V was trimmed by 5 bases and J by 0 bases, leaving 16 bases between them.

The V and J genes are TRBV5-4 and TRBJ2-2; 8 nucleotides agree with TRBD1. Germline V CDR1 and CDR2: SGHNT, YYREEE (reference sequence). The V segment lost 2 bases and the J segment 13 bases; nucleotides outside the gene matches: 7. This CDR3 region has 13 residues. CDR3 amino acids: CASSFQGDRGLFF. The CDR3 nucleotides are TGTGCCAGCAGCTTCCAAGGTGACAGGGGGCTGTTTTTT.

This sequence joins TRBV11-2 and TRBJ2-2; TRBD2 agrees at 10 bases. V gave up 0 bases and J gave up 7 bases; unmatched junction bases: 8. Germline loops: CDR1 SGHAT, CDR2 FQNNGV. The CDR3 runs 17 residues. CDR3 amino acids: CASSLEVLAGALGELFF. The CDR3 DNA is TGTGCCAGCAGCTTAGAAGTCCTAGCGGGGGCCCTCGGGGAGCTGTTTTTT. Complete variable domain (other parts from reference TRBV11-2 and TRBJ2-2): EAGVAQSPRYKIIEKRQSVAFWCNPISGHATLYWYQQILGQGPKLLIQFQNNGVVDDSQLPKDRFSAERLKGVDSTLKIQPAKLEDSAVYLCASSLEVLAGALGELFFGEGSRLTVL.

This chain connects TRBV7-2 to TRBJ1-2; TRBD1 aligns across 12 bases. J gave up 8 bases and V 4 bases, and 2 bases lay outside the gene matches. The CDR3 loop spans 13 amino acids. Germline CDR1 is SGHTA and CDR2 is FQGNSA. The CDR3 loop reads CASSSGTGGGYTF. The CDR3 DNA sequence: TGTGCCAGCAGCTCTGGGACAGGGGGCGGCTACACCTTC.

This chain uses TRBV5-4 with TRBJ2-3; 9 nucleotides line up with TRBD1. The V gene end was trimmed by 3 bases and the J gene end by 0 bases; junction bases not matched to a gene: 5. The CDR3 runs to 16 residues. Germline V CDR1 and CDR2: SGHNT, YYREEE (reference sequence). The CDR3 here is CASSSPGTGSTDTQYF. The CDR3 DNA follows: TGTGCCAGCAGCTCGCCCGGGACAGGGAGCACAGATACGCAGTATTTT.

The chain joins TRBV9 to TRBJ2-5; D gene ambiguous. This CDR3 is 15 amino acids long. Germline CDR1 reads SGDLS; CDR2 reads YYNGEE. V gave up 7 bases and J gave up 10 bases, with 26 bases separating them. As DNA, the CDR3 is TGTGCCAGCTCTCTCCGGGCGGCAGCCGAGAGCGACCAGTACTTC. Its protein product is CASSLRAAAESDQYF.

The rearrangement links TRBV4-2 to TRBJ2-3; D gene unclear. V dropped 4 bases and J dropped 2 bases, with 4 bases sitting between them. The CDR3 loop spans 12 amino acids. Per germline, CDR1 LGHNA and CDR2 YNFKEQ. CDR3 sequence reads: CASSRNTDTQYF. CDR3 sequence (DNA): TGTGCCAGCAGCCGGAACACAGATACGCAGTATTTT.

This clone is a singleton in its sample. This chain's CDR3 is CASSQDRTYQPQHF. The DNA of the CDR3 is TGTGCCAGCAGCCAGGACAGGACATATCAGCCCCAGCATTTT. This rearrangement joins TRBV3-1 (or the pseudogene TRBV3-2) to TRBJ1-5, with 7 bases lining up with TRBD1. With V trimmed by 3 bases and J by 5 bases, 4 bases remained unmatched. The CDR3 sequence is 14 residues long. The germline V gene encodes CDR1 LGHDT and CDR2 YNNKEL (reference sequence).

This chain links TRBV6-6 with TRBJ2-4, with 7 bases fitting TRBD2. The CDR3 extends over 13 amino acids. In germline, CDR1 is MNHNY, CDR2 SVGAGI (reference sequence). After removal of 6 bases from V and 9 bases from J, the junction contained 8 bases not matched to a gene. CDR3 coding DNA: TGTGCCAGCAGCCTGGGGGGGGATCCCATTCAGTACTTC. Encoded protein: CASSLGGDPIQYF.

In this sample, this clone turned up once. The V call is TRBV9, the J call TRBJ1-3; D not resolved. CDR3 length: 12 residues. Germline V gives CDR1 SGDLS, CDR2 YYNGEE. The V and J ends lost 3 bases and 4 bases respectively, with 5 bases between them. CDR3: CASSADGNTIYF. The DNA for the CDR3 is TGTGCCAGCAGCGCGGACGGAAACACCATATATTTT.

This rearrangement joins TRBV6-1 to TRBJ2-2, with no clear D. CDR3 length: 15 residues. Trimming removed 3 bases from V and 2 bases from J, with 10 bases in between. From germline, CDR1 is MNHNS and CDR2 SASEGT. CDR3: CASSEGLVNTGELFF. CDR3 coding DNA: TGTGCCAGCAGTGAGGGTCTGGTAAACACCGGGGAGCTGTTTTTT.

This clone was seen a few times. CDR3 loop: CASSADMGESPLHF. CDR3 nucleotide sequence: TGCGCCAGCAGCGCGGACATGGGGGAATCACCCCTCCACTTT. The rearrangement links TRBV5-1 to TRBJ1-6, with D maybe TRBD1 (5 bases). The V gene lost 4 bases and the J gene lost 10 bases, with 15 bases spanning the gap. The CDR3 has 14 residues. Germline assignment: CDR1 SGHRS and CDR2 YFSETQ.

J is TRBJ1-6 and V is TRBV6-2 or TRBV6-3; D not certain. The CDR3 extends over 16 amino acids. The V end was cut by 3 bases, the J end by 9 bases, with 18 bases between. CDR1 is MNHEY and CDR2 is SVGEGT in the germline V gene. The CDR3 sequence: CASSYRTEMVVSPLHF. In DNA form, the CDR3 reads TGTGCCAGCAGTTATCGGACCGAAATGGTAGTTTCACCCCTCCACTTT.

The V gene is TRBV13, the J gene TRBJ1-1; no clear D gene. This CDR3 contains 16 residues. Trimming stripped 5 bases from V and 0 bases from J, with 16 bases between. Germline CDR1 is PRHDT and CDR2 is FYEKMQ (reference sequence). The CDR3 DNA follows: TGTGCCAGCAGCAAGATCGGACGGAACATGAACACTGAAGCTTTCTTT. Its translation is CASSKIGRNMNTEAFF.

This chain joins TRBV5-1 and TRBJ2-1; D may be TRBD1 (6 bases). The CDR3 is made up of 16 amino acids. V lost 2 bases, J lost 9 bases, and 21 bases lay in between. Germline loops: CDR1 SGHRS, CDR2 YFSETQ. CDR3 coding DNA: TGCGCCAGCAGCTTTGAAACGGGACAAGGGGTAGGTGAGCAGTTCTTC. Protein: CASSFETGQGVGEQFF. Together with reference TRBV5-1 and TRBJ2-1, the CDR3 gives the full variable domain: KAGVTQTPRYLIKTRGQQVTLSCSPISGHRSVSWYQQTPGQGLQFLFEYFSETQRNKGNFPGRFSGRQFSNSRSEMNVSTLELGDSALYLCASSFETGQGVGEQFFGPGTRLTVL.

CDR3 sequence: CASSIRGYADTSNQPQHF. CDR3 nucleotide sequence: TGTGCCAGTAGTATACGGGGTTATGCGGACACTAGCAATCAGCCCCAGCATTTT. The genes are TRBV19 and TRBJ1-5, with a weak D call TRBD1 (5 bases). V was cut by 2 bases and J by 0 bases, with 17 bases left in between. The CDR3 is 18 amino acids. Germline V gives CDR1 LNHDA, CDR2 SQIVND (reference sequence).

This clone came up once. The rearrangement uses TRBV6-6 and TRBJ1-5; D uncertain. In germline, CDR1 is MNHNY, CDR2 SVGAGI (reference sequence). The CDR3 runs 16 residues. V gave up 3 bases and J gave up 0 bases, with 12 bases separating them. The DNA of the CDR3 is TGTGCCAGCAGTTATTCGGGTTCTTATAGCAATCAGCCCCAGCATTTT. Its translation is CASSYSGSYSNQPQHF.

CDR3 sequence (DNA): TGTGCCAGCAGCGCCAGGGAGCTGGGAACGCAGTATTTT. This sequence encodes CASSARELGTQYF. The chain joins TRBV25-1 to TRBJ2-3; D is tentatively TRBD1 or TRBD2 (5 bases each). CDR3 size: 13 residues. Germline V gene sequence: CDR1 MGHDK, CDR2 SYGVNS. V lost 6 bases, J lost 9 bases, and 16 bases lay in between. The whole variable domain, remainder taken from reference TRBV25-1 and TRBJ2-3, is EADIYQTPRYLVIGTGKKITLECSQTMGHDKMYWYQQDPGMELHLIHYSYGVNSTEKGDLSSESTVSRIRTEHFPLTLESARPSHTSQYLCASSARELGTQYFGPGTRLTVL.

The chain employs TRBV30 and TRBJ2-2, with D tentatively TRBD1 (5 bases). The CDR3 is 13 residues long. V lost 0 bases and J 4 bases, leaving 6 bases between the germline ends. CDR1 and CDR2 from the germline V gene are GTSNPN and SVGIG (reference sequence). CDR3 sequence reads: CAWSVGLTGELFF. The DNA of the CDR3 is TGTGCCTGGAGTGTGGGGCTCACCGGGGAGCTGTTTTTT.

This chain links TRBV6-1 with TRBJ2-1; D could derive from TRBD1 or TRBD2 (5 bases each). The V and J ends lost 0 bases and 4 bases respectively, with 13 bases between them. The germline V gene encodes CDR1 MNHNS and CDR2 SASEGT. The CDR3 loop spans 16 amino acids. The CDR3 protein is CASSEARGDVYNEQFF. The CDR3 DNA reads TGTGCCAGCAGTGAAGCGCGTGGGGACGTATACAATGAGCAGTTCTTC.